This T cell receptor (beta chain) is drawn from a study of T cell responses to AZD1222 COVID-19 vaccine. Findings and limits, study-wide: Donors were chiefly white British, with a greater number of females, and clonal diversity was perhaps underestimated. Targeting of unmutated variant regions was reportedly seen in nearly half of spike-specific TCRs. Repertoire sampling happened only post peak T cell response.

Clones were read by immunoSEQ multiplex PCR, and TCRdb kept only the in-frame ones, dropping some. The sample contains 150,000 to 200,000 clones, around nine tenths of which appear only once. This clone came up once. Its matching antigen is unknown. The sequencing used peripheral blood, collected 28 days after the second dose of the MenACWY control vaccine. The sequence derives from an adult who received the MenACWY meningococcal vaccine as a control.

The CDR3 bases are TGTGCCAGCAGTATAGCCGTCTCCTACGAGCAGTACTTC. As protein: CASSIAVSYEQYF. The genes are TRBV6-2 or TRBV6-3 and TRBJ2-7; D remains ambiguous. Germline V gene lookup returns CDR1 MNHEY and CDR2 SVGEGT. V lost 5 bases, J lost 0 bases, and 8 bases lay in between. The CDR3 runs to 13 residues.